This TCR beta chain comes out of a study of shared clonotypes between healthy human individuals. Points from the study as a whole: Clonotype sharing among donors, it was expected, would be affected by sequencing depth.

Note on this clone: Its matching antigen is unknown.

The authors distributed each subset's genomic DNA evenly over several immunoSEQ plates. Method: immunoSEQ multiplex PCR; TCRdb's copy keeps in-frame clones and lacks some. The table records about 1.1 million clones, roughly 80% of them present only once. The CDR3 covers 11 residues. Germline V gene lookup returns CDR1 SQVTM and CDR2 ANQGSEA. Trimming took off 4 bases at V and 8 bases at J, with 9 bases between the two ends. The source is a man aged 18 to 29 in good health. Some clones in this sample may be carry-over from other donors' samples. Sequences were obtained from memory CD4+ T cells from PBMCs. Indicated subset: CD45RA-negative fraction. The V and J genes are TRBV29-1 and TRBJ2-1; a possible D gene is TRBD1 (6 bases). The CDR3 is CSVAGHDEQFF. CDR3 coding DNA: TGCAGCGTTGCGGGACACGATGAGCAGTTCTTC.